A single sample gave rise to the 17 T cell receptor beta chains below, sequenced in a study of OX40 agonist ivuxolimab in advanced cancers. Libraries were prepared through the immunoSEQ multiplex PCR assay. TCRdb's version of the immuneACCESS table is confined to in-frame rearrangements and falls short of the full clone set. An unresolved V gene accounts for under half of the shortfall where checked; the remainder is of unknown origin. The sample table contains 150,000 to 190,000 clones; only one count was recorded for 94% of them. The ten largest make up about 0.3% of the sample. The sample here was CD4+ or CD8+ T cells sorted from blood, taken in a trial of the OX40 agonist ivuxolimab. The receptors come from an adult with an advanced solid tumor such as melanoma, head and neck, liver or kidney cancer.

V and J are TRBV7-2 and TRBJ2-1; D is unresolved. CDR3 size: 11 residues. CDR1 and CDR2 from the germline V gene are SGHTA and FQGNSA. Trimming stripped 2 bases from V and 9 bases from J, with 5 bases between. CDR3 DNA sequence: TGTGCCAGCAGCTTATCGCGTGAGCAGTTCTTC. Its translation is CASSLSREQFF.

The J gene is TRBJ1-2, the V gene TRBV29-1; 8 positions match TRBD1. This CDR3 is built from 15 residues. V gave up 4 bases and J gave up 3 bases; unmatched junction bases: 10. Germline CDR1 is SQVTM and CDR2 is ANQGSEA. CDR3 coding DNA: TGCAGCGTTGCGCGCGGGCAGGGGGCTTACTATGGCTACACCTTC. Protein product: CSVARGQGAYYGYTF.

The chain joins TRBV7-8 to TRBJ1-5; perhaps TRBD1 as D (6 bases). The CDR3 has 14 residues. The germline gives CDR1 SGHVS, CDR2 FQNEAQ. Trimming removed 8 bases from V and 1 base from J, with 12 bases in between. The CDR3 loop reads CASSPDRSNQPQHF. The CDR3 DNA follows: TGTGCCAGCTCCCCCGACAGGAGCAATCAGCCCCAGCATTTT.

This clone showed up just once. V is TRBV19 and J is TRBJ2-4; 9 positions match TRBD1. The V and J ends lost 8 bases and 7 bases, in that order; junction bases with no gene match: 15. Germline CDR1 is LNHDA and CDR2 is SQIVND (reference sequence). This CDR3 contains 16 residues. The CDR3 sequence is CASSTAGTGRGNIQYF. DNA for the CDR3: TGTGCCAGTTCCACTGCGGGGACAGGGCGCGGGAACATTCAGTACTTC.

CDR3 DNA: TGTGCCAGCAGTTACTCTCGGACTGGGGGCTACACCTTC. Translated: CASSYSRTGGYTF. This sequence joins TRBV6-6 and TRBJ1-2; D is unclear. Germline CDR1 MNHNY, CDR2 SVGAGI (reference sequence). The CDR3 sequence is 13 residues long. The ends were cut back, 0 bases at V and 8 bases at J, with 10 bases in the middle.

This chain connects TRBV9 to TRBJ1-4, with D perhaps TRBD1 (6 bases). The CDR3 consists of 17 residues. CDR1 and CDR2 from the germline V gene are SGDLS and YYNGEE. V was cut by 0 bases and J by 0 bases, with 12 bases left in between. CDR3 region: CASSVDTGKATNEKLFF. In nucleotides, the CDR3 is TGTGCCAGCAGCGTAGACACAGGGAAAGCAACTAATGAAAAACTGTTTTTT.

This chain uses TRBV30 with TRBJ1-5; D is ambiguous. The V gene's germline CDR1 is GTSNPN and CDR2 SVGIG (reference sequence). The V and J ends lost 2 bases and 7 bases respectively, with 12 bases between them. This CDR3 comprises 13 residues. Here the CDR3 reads CAWSSTTQQPQHF. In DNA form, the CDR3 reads TGTGCCTGGAGTTCGACCACGCAGCAGCCCCAGCATTTT.

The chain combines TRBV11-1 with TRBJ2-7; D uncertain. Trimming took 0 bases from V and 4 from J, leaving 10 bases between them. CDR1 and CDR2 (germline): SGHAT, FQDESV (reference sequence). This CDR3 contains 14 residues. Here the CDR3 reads CASSLAGTTYEQYF. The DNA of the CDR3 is TGTGCCAGCAGCTTAGCTGGTACTACATACGAGCAGTACTTC.

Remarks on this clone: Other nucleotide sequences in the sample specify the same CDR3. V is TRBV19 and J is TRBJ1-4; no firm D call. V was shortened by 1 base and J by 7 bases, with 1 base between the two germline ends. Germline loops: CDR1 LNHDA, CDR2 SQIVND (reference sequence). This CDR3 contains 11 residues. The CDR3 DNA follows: TGTGCCAGTAGTATAGGTGAAAAACTGTTTTTT. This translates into CASSIGEKLFF.

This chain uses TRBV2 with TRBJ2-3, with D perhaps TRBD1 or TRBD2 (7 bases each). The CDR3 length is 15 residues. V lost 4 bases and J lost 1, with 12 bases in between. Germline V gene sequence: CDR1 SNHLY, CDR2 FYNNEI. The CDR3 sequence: CASSGQGGGTDTQYF. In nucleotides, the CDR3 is TGTGCCAGCAGTGGTCAGGGGGGGGGCACAGATACGCAGTATTTT. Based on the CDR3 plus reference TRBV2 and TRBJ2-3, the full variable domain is EPEVTQTPSHQVTQMGQEVILRCVPISNHLYFYWYRQILGQKVEFLVSFYNNEISEKSEIFDDQFSVERPDGSNFTLKIRSTKLEDSAMYFCASSGQGGGTDTQYFGPGTRLTVL.

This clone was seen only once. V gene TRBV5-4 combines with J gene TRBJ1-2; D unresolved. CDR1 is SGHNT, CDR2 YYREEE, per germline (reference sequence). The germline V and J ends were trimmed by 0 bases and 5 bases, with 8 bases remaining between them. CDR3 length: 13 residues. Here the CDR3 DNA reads TGTGCCAGCAGCTTGGAGAGCGGGTATGGCTACACCTTC. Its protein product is CASSLESGYGYTF.

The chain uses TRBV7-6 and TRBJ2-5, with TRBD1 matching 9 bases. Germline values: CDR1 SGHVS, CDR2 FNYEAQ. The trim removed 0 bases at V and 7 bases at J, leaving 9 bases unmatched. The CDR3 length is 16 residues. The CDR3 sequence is CASSLAPTGGGGTQYF. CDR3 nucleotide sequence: TGTGCCAGCAGCTTAGCCCCGACAGGGGGGGGTGGGACCCAGTACTTC. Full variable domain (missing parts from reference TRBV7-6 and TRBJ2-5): GAGVSQSPRYKVTKRGQDVALRCDPISGHVSLYWYRQALGQGPEFLTYFNYEAQQDKSGLPNDRFSAERPEGSISTLTIQRTEQRDSAMYRCASSLAPTGGGGTQYFGPGTRLLVL.

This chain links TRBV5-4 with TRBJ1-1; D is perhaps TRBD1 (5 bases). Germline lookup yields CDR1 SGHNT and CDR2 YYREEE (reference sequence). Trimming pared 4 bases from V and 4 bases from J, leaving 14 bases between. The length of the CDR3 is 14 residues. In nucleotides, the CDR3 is TGTGCCAGCAGCCTGGACGGGGGTTCCACTGAAGCTTTCTTT. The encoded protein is CASSLDGGSTEAFF.

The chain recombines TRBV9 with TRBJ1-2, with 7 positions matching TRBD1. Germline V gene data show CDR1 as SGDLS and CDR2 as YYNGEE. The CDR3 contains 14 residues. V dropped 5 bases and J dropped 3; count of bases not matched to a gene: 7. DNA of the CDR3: TGTGCCAGCAGTCCGACAGGGTCGGACTATGGCTACACCTTC. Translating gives CASSPTGSDYGYTF.

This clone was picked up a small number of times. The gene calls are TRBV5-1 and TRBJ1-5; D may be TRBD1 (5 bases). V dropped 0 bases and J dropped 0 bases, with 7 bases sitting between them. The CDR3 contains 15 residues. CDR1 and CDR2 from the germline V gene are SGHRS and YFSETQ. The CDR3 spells CASSLEGNSNQPQHF. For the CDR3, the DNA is TGCGCCAGCAGCTTGGAGGGGAATAGCAATCAGCCCCAGCATTTT.

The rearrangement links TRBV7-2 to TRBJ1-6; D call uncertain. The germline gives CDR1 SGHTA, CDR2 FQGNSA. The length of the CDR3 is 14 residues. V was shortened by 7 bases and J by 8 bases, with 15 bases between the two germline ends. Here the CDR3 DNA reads TGTGCCAGCACCTCTCTTTATGGGGATTCACCCCTCCACTTT. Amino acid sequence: CASTSLYGDSPLHF.

Written as DNA, the CDR3 is TGCGCCAGCCGGAGCGGGGGGGAAACCGGGGAGCTGTTTTTT. This encodes CASRSGGETGELFF. The V call is TRBV10-1, the J call TRBJ2-2, with 10 bases matching TRBD2. J gave up 5 bases and V 8 bases, and 5 bases lay outside the gene matches. The CDR3 has 14 residues. Germline-derived CDR1 and CDR2 are WNHNN and SYGVQD (reference sequence).